This TCR beta chain was documented in a study of response to subunit inactivated influenza vaccine. With V trimmed by 6 bases and J by 2 bases, 8 bases remained unmatched. The CDR3 has 15 residues. CDR1 WNHNN and CDR2 SYGVQD come from the germline V gene (reference sequence). A note on this clonotype: Its antigen is unknown.

General study points: After each seasonal influenza vaccination, few new T cells are recruited, the authors suggested.

TCRdb passed the RT-PCR reads through MiXCR, listing each CDR3 protein once. The sample contains 280,000 or so distinct CDR3 sequences, 21% of which appear only once. This sequence was found in a man between 50 and 70 years old who received an inactivated influenza vaccine. Specimen: PBMCs from blood, collected 21 months after vaccination. The chain employs TRBV10-1 and TRBJ2-7; 9 nucleotides agree with TRBD2. For the CDR3, the DNA is TGCGCCAGCAGCATTAGCGGGAGCCTTCCCTACGAGCAGTACTTC. It encodes CASSISGSLPYEQYF.